Listed below are T cell receptor beta chains from one sample, sequenced in a study of T cell responses to AZD1222 COVID-19 vaccine. TCRdb's table, derived via immunoSEQ multiplex PCR, lists solely in-frame clones and lacks some. There are 70,000 to 95,000 clones in the sample; approximately 90% occur only once, and around 26% lies in the top ten. The sample in question was peripheral blood, obtained 28 days after the second AZD1222 dose. The receptors come from an adult who received the AZD1222 COVID-19 vaccine. Each CDR3 is given with its conserved first and last residue. Clone size is stated in some rows and not others, as once, few, many or a class when expanded.

TRBJ2-7 - TRBV2 CASRGLEGGPYEQYF
TRBJ2-1 - TRBV9 CASSTRGTGADEQFF
TRBJ1-4 - TRBV28 CASSPSGGLANEKLFF
TRBJ1-3 - TRBV28 CASSLPGTGNTIYF
TRBJ1-1 - TRBV5-1 CASSADASEAFF
TRBJ1-4 - TRBV19 CASSNRGGEKLFF
TRBJ2-7 - TRBV6-5 CASSSGAGASYEQYF
TRBJ2-2 - TRBV9 CASSQPGGAGTGELFF
TRBJ1-4 - TRBV5-1 CASSSDRTPNEKLFF
TRBJ2-1 once TRBV25-1 CASSGFSELRVQFF
TRBJ2-2 - TRBV5-4 CASSMIGGKYTGELFF
TRBJ2-5 - TRBV5-1 CASSFQRQEETQYF
TRBJ2-1 few TRBV27 CASSLLSGRTYNEQFF
TRBJ1-1 - TRBV4-3 CASSLLGTRDTEAFF
TRBJ2-1 - TRBV6-5 CASSSHTDREQFF
TRBJ2-7 once TRBV4-3 CASSQDLGGPSYEQYF